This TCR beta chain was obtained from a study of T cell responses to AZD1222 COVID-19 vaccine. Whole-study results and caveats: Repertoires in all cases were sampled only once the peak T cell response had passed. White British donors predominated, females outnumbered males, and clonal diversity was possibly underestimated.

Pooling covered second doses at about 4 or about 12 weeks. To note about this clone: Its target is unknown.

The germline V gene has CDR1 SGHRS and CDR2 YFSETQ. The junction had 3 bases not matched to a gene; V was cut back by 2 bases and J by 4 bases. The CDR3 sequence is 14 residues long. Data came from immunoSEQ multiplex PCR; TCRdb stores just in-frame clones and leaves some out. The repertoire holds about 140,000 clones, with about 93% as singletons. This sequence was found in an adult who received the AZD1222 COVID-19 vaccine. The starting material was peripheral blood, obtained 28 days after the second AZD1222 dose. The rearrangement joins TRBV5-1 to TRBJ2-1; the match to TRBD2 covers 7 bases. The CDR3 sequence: CASSFRGGYNEQFF. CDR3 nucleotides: TGCGCCAGCAGCTTCCGCGGGGGATACAATGAGCAGTTCTTC.